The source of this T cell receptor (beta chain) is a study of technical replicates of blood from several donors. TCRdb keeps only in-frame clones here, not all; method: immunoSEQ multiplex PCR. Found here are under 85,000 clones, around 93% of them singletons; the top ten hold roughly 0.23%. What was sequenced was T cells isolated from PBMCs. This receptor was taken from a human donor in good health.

For the CDR3, the DNA is TGTGCCAGCTCACCACCGGGACAGGGTGGCACCGGGGAGCTGTTTTTT. It specifies CASSPPGQGGTGELFF. The J gene is TRBJ2-2, the V gene TRBV18, with TRBD1 matching over 9 bases. Germline values: CDR1 KGHSH, CDR2 LQKENI. J gave up 4 bases and V 0 bases, and 3 bases lay outside the gene matches. This CDR3 has 16 residues.